Sequencing of this T cell receptor (beta chain) was carried out in a study of blood T cell repertoires in COVID-19. Data came from immunoSEQ multiplex PCR; TCRdb stores just in-frame clones and leaves some out. The data contain 200,000 or so clones, about 87% of them singletons. The CDR3 has 14 amino acids. Germline V gives CDR1 LGHNA, CDR2 YSLEER. Trimming removed 0 bases from V and 4 bases from J, with 7 bases in between. Grouping used clinical history reported by participants in a survey and questionnaire. Recovered Cohort 3 donors showed two negative PCRs, clearance, or symptom resolution. This chain uses TRBV4-3 with TRBJ1-3; D is unclear. The clonotype comes from a woman in her 30s who had recovered from COVID-19. Material for sequencing was PBMCs or T cells enriched from blood (not recorded which). For the CDR3, the DNA is TGCGCCAGCAGCCAAGATTTCAGGGGAAACACCATATATTTT. It is translated as CASSQDFRGNTIYF.